The T cell receptor (beta chain) described here comes from a study of blood T cell repertoires in COVID-19. In the study overall: PBMCs, B-cell-depleted T cells, or T cells were the source of the cDNA or gDNA that made up the material.

Original methodology: Reference gene primer amplification gave nucleated cell count estimates. Here immunoSEQ multiplex PCR was the method, and the copy in TCRdb shows in-frame clones only, minus some. Clone size and the V and J calls come from that table; the DNA yielded D and trimming. This table has some 120,000 clones, about 80% appearing once. This CDR3 comprises 17 residues. Germline assignment: CDR1 MDHEN and CDR2 SYDVKM. The J segment lost 5 bases and the V segment lost 5 bases, leaving 14 bases of the junction unmatched. This chain connects TRBV28 to TRBJ2-1, with 8 bases identical to TRBD2. The source is a woman between 50 and 59 years old with acute or convalescent COVID-19. What was sequenced was peripheral blood. The CDR3 loop is CASSLAGLAGKHNEQFF. In DNA form, the CDR3 reads TGTGCCAGCAGTCTAGCTGGGCTAGCGGGTAAGCACAATGAGCAGTTCTTC.